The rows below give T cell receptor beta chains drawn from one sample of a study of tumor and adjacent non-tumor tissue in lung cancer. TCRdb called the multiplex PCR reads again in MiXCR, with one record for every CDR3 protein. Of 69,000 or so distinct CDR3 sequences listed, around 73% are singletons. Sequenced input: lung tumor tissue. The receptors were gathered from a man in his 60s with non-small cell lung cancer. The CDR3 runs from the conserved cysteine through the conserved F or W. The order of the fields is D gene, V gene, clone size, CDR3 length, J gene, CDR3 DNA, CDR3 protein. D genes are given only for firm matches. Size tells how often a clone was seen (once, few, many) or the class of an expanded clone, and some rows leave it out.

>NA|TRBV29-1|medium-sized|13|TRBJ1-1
TGCAGCGCCCTCAGACAGACCAACACTGAAGCTTTCTTT
CSALRQTNTEAFF
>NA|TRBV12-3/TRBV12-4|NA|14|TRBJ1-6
TGTGCCAGCACTGCGGGATCCTATAATACACCCCTCCACTTT
CASTAGSYNTPLHF
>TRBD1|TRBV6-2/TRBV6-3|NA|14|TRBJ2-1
TGTGCCAACAGTAGACAGGGCTCCTACAATGGGCAGTCCTTC
CANSRQGSYNGQSF
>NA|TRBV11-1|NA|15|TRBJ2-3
TGCGCCAGCAGTCCCGGGACATGGTTCACAGATACGCAATATTTT
CASSPGTWFTDTQYF
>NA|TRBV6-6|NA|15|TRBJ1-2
TGTGCCAGCAGTCACTCGAGTAAGAAGGGACATGGATACACCTTC
CASSHSSKKGHGYTF
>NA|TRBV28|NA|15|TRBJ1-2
TGTGCCAGCAGCTCCTCGGGACACTTCATTGATGAATACACCTTC
CASSSSGHFIDEYTF
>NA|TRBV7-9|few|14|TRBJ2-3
TGTGCCAGCCTTGTGTCGGCGAGCACAGATACGCAGTATTTT
CASLVSASTDTQYF
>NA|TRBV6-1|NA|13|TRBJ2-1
TGTGCCATCAGTGAAGTGGGAAACCGCGAGCAGTTCTTC
CAISEVGNREQFF
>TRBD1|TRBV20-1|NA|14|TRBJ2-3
TGCAATGTGTCCTCCGGGACAGGCCATCAATCCCAGTATTTT
CNVSSGTGHQSQYF
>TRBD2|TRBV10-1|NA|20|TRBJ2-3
TGCGCCAGCAGTGACGGGGGAATGAGTAGCGGGAGAAGAGAGACAGATACGCAGTATTTT
CASSDGGMSSGRRETDTQYF
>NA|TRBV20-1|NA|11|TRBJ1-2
TGCAGTGATATCGGGGACTATGGCTACACCTTC
CSDIGDYGYTF
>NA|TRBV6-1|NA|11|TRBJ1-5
TGTGTCAGCATCCGGGGGGGTTTCCAGCATTTT
CVSIRGGFQHF
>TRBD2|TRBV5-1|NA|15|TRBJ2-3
TGCGCCAGCAGCATGAGCGGGAGGGTCTCAGATACGCAGTATTTT
CASSMSGRVSDTQYF
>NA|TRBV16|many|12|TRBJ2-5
TGTGCCAGCAGCCCGAACCAAGAGACCCAGTACTTC
CASSPNQETQYF